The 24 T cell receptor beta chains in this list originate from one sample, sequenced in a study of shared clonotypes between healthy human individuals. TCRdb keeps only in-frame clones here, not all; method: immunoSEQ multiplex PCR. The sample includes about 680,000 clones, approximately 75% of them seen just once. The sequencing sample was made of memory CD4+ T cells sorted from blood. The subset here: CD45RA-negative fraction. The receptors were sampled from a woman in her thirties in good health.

CDR3 protein: CASSFPLGLGGNQPQHF. CDR3 in DNA: TGTGCCAGCAGCTTCCCACTAGGATTGGGTGGCAATCAGCCCCAGCATTTT. The chain uses TRBV7-3 and TRBJ1-5; D not certain. Trimming took 3 bases from V and 2 from J, leaving 17 bases between them. The germline V gene has CDR1 SGHTA and CDR2 FQGTGA. The CDR3 covers 17 residues.

The CDR3 protein is CASSQEGSHNDWGDTQYF. The CDR3 nucleotides are TGCGCCAGCAGCCAAGAGGGTAGCCACAACGACTGGGGAGATACGCAGTATTTT. The J gene is TRBJ2-3, the V gene TRBV4-1; D gene ambiguous. The CDR3 extends over 18 amino acids. Germline V lookup: CDR1 MGHRA, CDR2 YSYEKL. Trimming left V 0 bases short and J 5 bases short, with 21 bases between.

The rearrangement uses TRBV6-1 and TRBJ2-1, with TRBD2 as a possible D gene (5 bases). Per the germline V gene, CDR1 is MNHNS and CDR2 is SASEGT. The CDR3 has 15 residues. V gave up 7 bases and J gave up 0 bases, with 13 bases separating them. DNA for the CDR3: TGTGCCAGCATGTTATTTAGCGCCTCCTACAATGAGCAGTTCTTC. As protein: CASMLFSASYNEQFF.

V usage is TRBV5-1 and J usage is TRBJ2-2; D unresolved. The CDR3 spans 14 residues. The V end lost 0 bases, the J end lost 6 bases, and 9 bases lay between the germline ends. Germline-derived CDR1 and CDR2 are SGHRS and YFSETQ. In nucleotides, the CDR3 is TGCGCCAGCAGCTTGGCGACCGCCTCCGGGGAGCTGTTTTTT. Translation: CASSLATASGELFF.

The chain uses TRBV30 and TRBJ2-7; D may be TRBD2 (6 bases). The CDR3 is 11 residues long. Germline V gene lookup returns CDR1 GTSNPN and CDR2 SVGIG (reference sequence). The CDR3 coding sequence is TGTGCTTCCGGAGGGCCCTACGAGCAGTACTTC. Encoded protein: CASGGPYEQYF.

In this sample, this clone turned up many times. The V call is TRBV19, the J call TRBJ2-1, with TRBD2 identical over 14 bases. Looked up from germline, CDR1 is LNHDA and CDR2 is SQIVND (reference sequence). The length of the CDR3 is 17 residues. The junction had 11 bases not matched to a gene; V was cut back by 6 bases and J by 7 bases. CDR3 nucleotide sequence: TGTGCCAGTAGCACAGGGGGGACTAGCGGGAGTTTGAATGAGCAGTTCTTC. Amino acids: CASSTGGTSGSLNEQFF.

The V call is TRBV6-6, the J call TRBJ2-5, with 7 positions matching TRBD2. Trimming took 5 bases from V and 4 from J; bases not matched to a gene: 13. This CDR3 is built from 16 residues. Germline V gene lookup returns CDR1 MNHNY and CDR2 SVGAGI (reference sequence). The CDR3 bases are TGTGCCAGCAGTCCACCCCCTGCGGGAGTCCTAGAGACCCAGTACTTC. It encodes CASSPPPAGVLETQYF.

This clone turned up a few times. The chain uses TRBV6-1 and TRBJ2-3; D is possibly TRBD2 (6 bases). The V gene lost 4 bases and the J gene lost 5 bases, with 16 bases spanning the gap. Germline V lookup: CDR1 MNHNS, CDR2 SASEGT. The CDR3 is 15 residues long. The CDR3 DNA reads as TGTGCCAGCAGTGGCGCCGGACTAACAGGAGATACGCAGTATTTT. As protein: CASSGAGLTGDTQYF.

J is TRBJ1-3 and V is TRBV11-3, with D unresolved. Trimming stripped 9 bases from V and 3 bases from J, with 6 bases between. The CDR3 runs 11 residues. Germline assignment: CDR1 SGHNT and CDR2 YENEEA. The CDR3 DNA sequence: TGTGCCAGGGGTGGTGGAAACACCATATATTTT. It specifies CARGGGNTIYF.

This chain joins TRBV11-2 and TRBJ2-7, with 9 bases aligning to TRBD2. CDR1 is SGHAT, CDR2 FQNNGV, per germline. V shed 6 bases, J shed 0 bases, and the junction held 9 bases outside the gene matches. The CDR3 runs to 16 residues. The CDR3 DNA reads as TGTGCCAGCAGTAACTGGCCTAGCGGGAACTCCTACGAGCAGTACTTC. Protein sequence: CASSNWPSGNSYEQYF.

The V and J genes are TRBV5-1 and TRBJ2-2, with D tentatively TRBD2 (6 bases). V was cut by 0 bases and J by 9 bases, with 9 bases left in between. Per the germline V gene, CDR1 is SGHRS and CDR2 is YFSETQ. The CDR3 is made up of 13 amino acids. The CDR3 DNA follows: TGCGCCAGCAGCTTGGGACTAGGTCGGGAGCTGTTTTTT. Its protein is CASSLGLGRELFF.

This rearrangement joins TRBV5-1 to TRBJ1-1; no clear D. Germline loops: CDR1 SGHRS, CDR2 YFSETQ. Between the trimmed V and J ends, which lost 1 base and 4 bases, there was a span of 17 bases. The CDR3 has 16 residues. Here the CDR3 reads CASSLQGFGSVTEAFF. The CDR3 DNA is TGCGCCAGCAGCTTGCAAGGTTTCGGTAGTGTCACTGAAGCTTTCTTT.

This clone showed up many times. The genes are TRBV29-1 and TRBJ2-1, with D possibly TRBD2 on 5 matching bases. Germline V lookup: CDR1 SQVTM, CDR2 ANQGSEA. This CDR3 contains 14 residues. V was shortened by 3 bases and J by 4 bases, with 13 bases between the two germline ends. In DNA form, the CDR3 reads TGCAGCGTTGACCGGGCTAGGAGGTACAATGAGCAGTTCTTC. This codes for CSVDRARRYNEQFF.

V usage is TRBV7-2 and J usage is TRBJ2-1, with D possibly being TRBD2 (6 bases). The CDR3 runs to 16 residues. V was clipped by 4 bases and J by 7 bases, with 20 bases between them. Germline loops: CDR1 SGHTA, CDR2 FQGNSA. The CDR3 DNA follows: TGTGCCAGCAGCTCCTCTAGGCGGGGTGGTGGGAATGAGCAGTTCTTC. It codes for CASSSSRRGGGNEQFF.

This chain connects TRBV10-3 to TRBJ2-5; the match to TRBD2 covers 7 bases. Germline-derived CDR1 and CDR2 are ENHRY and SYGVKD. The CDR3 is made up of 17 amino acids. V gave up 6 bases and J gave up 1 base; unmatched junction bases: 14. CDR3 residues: CAISPGGTGGSQETQYF. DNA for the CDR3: TGTGCCATCAGCCCCGGGGGGACCGGGGGGAGCCAAGAGACCCAGTACTTC.

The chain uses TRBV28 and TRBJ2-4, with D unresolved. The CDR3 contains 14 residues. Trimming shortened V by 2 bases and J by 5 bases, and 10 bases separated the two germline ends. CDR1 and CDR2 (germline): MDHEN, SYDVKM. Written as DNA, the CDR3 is TGTGCCAGCAGTTTAACCCCTCTTCAAAACATTCAGTACTTC. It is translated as CASSLTPLQNIQYF.

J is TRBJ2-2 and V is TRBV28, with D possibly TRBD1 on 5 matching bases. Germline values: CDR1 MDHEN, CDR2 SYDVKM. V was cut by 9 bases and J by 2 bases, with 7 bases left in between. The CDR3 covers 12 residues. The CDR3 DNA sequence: TGTGCCAGGGGGCTTAACACCGGGGAGCTGTTTTTT. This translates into CARGLNTGELFF.

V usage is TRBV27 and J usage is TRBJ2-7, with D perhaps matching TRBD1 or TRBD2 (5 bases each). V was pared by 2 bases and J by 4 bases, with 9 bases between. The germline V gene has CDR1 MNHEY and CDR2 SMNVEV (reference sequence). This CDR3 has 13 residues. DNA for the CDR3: TGTGCCAGCAGTTTACAAGAGGGGTACGAGCAGTACTTC. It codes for CASSLQEGYEQYF.

In DNA form, the CDR3 reads TGCGCCAGCAGCTTGTCTAGCGTTACAGATACGCAGTATTTT. Its translation: CASSLSSVTDTQYF. The chain uses TRBV5-1 and TRBJ2-3; tentatively, D is TRBD2 (6 bases). V was cut by 1 base and J by 3 bases, with 9 bases left in between. The CDR3 is 14 amino acids. The V gene's germline CDR1 is SGHRS and CDR2 YFSETQ.

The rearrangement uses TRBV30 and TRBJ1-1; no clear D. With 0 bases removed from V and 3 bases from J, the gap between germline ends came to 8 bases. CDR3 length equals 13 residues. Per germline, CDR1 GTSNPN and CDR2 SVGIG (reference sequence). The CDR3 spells CAWSVLSDTEAFF. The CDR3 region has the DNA TGTGCCTGGAGTGTACTCAGCGACACTGAAGCTTTCTTT. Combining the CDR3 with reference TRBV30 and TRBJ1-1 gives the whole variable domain SQTIHQWPATLVQPVGSPLSLECTVEGTSNPNLYWYRQAAGRGLQLLFYSVGIGQISSEVPQNLSASRPQDRQFILSSKKLLLSDSGFYLCAWSVLSDTEAFFGQGTRLTVV.

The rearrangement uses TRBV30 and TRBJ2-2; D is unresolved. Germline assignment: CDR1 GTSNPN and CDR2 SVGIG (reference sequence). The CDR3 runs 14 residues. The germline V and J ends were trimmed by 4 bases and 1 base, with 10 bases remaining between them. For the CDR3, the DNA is TGTGCCTGGAACCGGAACGAGAACACCGGGGAGCTGTTTTTT. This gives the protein CAWNRNENTGELFF.

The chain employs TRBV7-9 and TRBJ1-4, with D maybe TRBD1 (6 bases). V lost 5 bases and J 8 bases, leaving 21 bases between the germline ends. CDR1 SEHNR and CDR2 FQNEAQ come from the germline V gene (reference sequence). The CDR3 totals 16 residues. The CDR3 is CASSPRSGAGVEKLFF. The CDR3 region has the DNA TGTGCCAGCAGCCCACGGAGCGGTGCAGGGGTGGAAAAACTGTTTTTT.

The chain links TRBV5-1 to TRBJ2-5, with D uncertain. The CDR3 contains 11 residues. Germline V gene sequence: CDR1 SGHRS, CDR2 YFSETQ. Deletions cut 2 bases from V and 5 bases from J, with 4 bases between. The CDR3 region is CASSFGETQYF. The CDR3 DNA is TGCGCCAGCAGCTTCGGGGAGACCCAGTACTTC.

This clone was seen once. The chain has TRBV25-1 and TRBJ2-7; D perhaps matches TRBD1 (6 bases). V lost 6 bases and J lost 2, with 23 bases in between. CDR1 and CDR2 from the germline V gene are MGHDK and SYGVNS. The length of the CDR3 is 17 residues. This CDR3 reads CASSPGAGQPPPYEQYF. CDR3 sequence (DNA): TGTGCCAGCAGCCCAGGGGCCGGACAACCTCCTCCCTACGAGCAGTACTTC.